The 4 T cell receptor beta chains presented below share a single source sample, sequenced in a study of blood T cell repertoires in COVID-19. TCRdb keeps only in-frame clones here, not all; method: immunoSEQ multiplex PCR. The profile shows about 130,000 clones, around 74% of them singletons. Sample: peripheral blood. These receptors all stem from a man in his 60s with acute or convalescent COVID-19.

The chain employs TRBV2 and TRBJ1-6, with D unresolved. Trimming pared 3 bases from V and 5 bases from J, leaving 8 bases between. This CDR3 spans 14 amino acids. Germline loops: CDR1 SNHLY, CDR2 FYNNEI. CDR3 DNA: TGTGCCAGCAGTGAGGGCAGCAATAATTCACCCCTCCACTTT. Its translation is CASSEGSNNSPLHF.

The chain is built from TRBV25-1 and TRBJ2-1; 7 nucleotides match TRBD1. The V and J ends lost 4 bases and 4 bases, in that order; junction bases with no gene match: 7. The CDR3 sequence is 15 residues long. In germline, CDR1 is MGHDK, CDR2 SYGVNS. The CDR3 is CASSGFGQAYNEQFF. The DNA of the CDR3 is TGTGCCAGCAGTGGTTTCGGACAGGCGTACAATGAGCAGTTCTTC.

The rearrangement uses TRBV6-5 and TRBJ1-1; 8 bases align to TRBD1. Germline CDR1 and CDR2: MNHEY and SVGAGI. The junction had 4 bases not matched to a gene; V was cut back by 6 bases and J by 1 base. The CDR3 consists of 14 residues. Here the CDR3 DNA reads TGTGCCAGCAGATATGACAGGGGGAACACTGAAGCTTTCTTT. Its protein is CASRYDRGNTEAFF.

The chain employs TRBV18 and TRBJ2-7; the D gene is possibly TRBD1 (7 bases). The CDR3 spans 15 residues. The V gene lost 2 bases and the J gene lost 4 bases, with 15 bases spanning the gap. The V gene's germline CDR1 is KGHSH and CDR2 LQKENI. The CDR3 DNA sequence: TGTGCCAGCTCACCAGCGGAGGGGGCTAGATACGAGCAGTACTTC. Encoded protein: CASSPAEGARYEQYF. Supplemented by reference TRBV18 and TRBJ2-7, the full variable domain reads NAGVMQNPRHLVRRRGQEARLRCSPMKGHSHVYWYRQLPEEGLKFMVYLQKENIIDESGMPKERFSAEFPKEGPSILRIQQVVRGDSAAYFCASSPAEGARYEQYFGPGTRLTVT.